Listed here are 22 T cell receptor beta chains from one sample, sequenced in a study of cytomegalovirus exposure and HLA in healthy donors. 13 Jbeta primers and 60 Vbeta primers were used for the PCR. The table came from immunoSEQ multiplex PCR; TCRdb's copy has only in-frame clones and leaves some out. In the table there are under 300,000 clones, 80% to 85% of which are singletons. Sequenced: PBMCs. These receptors all come from a woman in her sixties or seventies in good health and CMV-seropositive.

The rearrangement links TRBV7-9 to TRBJ1-2; 7 bases fit TRBD1. CDR1 is SEHNR and CDR2 is FQNEAQ in the germline V gene (reference sequence). Trimming took 3 bases from V and 8 from J; bases not matched to a gene: 9. The CDR3 extends over 14 amino acids. CDR3 sequence reads: CASSLRSGTEGYTF. In DNA form, the CDR3 reads TGTGCCAGCAGCTTGAGGTCCGGGACAGAAGGCTACACCTTC.

This clone has a single count. The J gene is TRBJ1-2, the V gene TRBV19; D remains ambiguous. Germline CDR1 and CDR2: LNHDA and SQIVND (reference sequence). CDR3 length: 13 residues. The V and J ends lost 6 bases and 4 bases respectively, with 12 bases between them. The CDR3 DNA is TGTGCCAGTAGGAGGGAGGGTTCCTATGGCTACACCTTC. This translates into CASRREGSYGYTF. Based on the CDR3 plus reference TRBV19 and TRBJ1-2, the full variable domain is DGGITQSPKYLFRKEGQNVTLSCEQNLNHDAMYWYRQDPGQGLRLIYYSQIVNDFQKGDIAEGYSVSREKKESFPLTVTSAQKNPTAFYLCASRREGSYGYTFGSGTRLTVV.

The V gene is TRBV2, the J gene TRBJ1-2, with TRBD1 matching over 7 bases. The trim removed 7 bases at V and 4 bases at J, leaving 12 bases unmatched. The germline V gene encodes CDR1 SNHLY and CDR2 FYNNEI. The CDR3 has 15 residues. In DNA form, the CDR3 reads TGTGCCAGCAATACCTTCGGACAGGACCCCTATGGCTACACCTTC. It is translated as CASNTFGQDPYGYTF.

This chain links TRBV19 with TRBJ2-2, with TRBD2 as a possible D gene (6 bases). The CDR3 covers 14 residues. Looked up from germline, CDR1 is LNHDA and CDR2 is SQIVND (reference sequence). V shed 5 bases and J shed 5 bases, with 12 bases lying between them. The CDR3 loop is CASSLQAGTGELFF. Written as DNA, the CDR3 is TGTGCCAGTAGTTTACAGGCGGGGACCGGGGAGCTGTTTTTT.

V is TRBV29-1 and J is TRBJ1-3, with 8 bases lining up with TRBD1. Germline V CDR1 and CDR2: SQVTM, ANQGSEA. V trimming: 6 bases; J trimming: 0 bases; junction bases outside the gene matches: 7. The CDR3 has 15 residues. CDR3 nucleotide sequence: TGCAGCGTCTCCTTCGGGACAGGCTCTGGAAACACCATATATTTT. Translating it yields CSVSFGTGSGNTIYF.

This sequence joins TRBV6-6 and TRBJ2-1; D remains unclear. The germline V and J ends were trimmed by 2 bases and 12 bases, with 14 bases remaining between them. CDR1 is MNHNY and CDR2 is SVGAGI in the germline V gene (reference sequence). This CDR3 comprises 13 residues. CDR3 bases: TGTGCCAGCAGTTACACCCCTGAGCAATGGCAGTTCTTC. Its protein product is CASSYTPEQWQFF.

V gene TRBV5-4 combines with J gene TRBJ1-2, with a tentative D call TRBD1 (6 bases). This CDR3 is built from 15 residues. Germline-derived CDR1 and CDR2 are SGHNT and YYREEE (reference sequence). The V end was cut by 4 bases, the J end by 1 base, with 14 bases between. CDR3 sequence: CASSTGGALNYGYTF. CDR3 bases: TGTGCCAGCAGCACCGGGGGGGCACTTAACTATGGCTACACCTTC.

This chain uses TRBV6-5 with TRBJ2-7, with 9 bases matching TRBD1. There are 15 residues in the CDR3. Trimming at V came to 1 base and at J to 6 bases, leaving 7 bases not matched to a gene. Germline V gene data show CDR1 as MNHEY and CDR2 as SVGAGI. The CDR3 DNA sequence: TGTGCCAGCAGTTACTGGACAGGGGTTCGACGCGAGCAGTACTTC. Translating gives CASSYWTGVRREQYF.

The gene calls are TRBV9 and TRBJ2-7; 7 bases map to TRBD1. Trimming took 0 bases from V and 0 from J; bases not matched to a gene: 0. This CDR3 is built from 14 residues. The germline gives CDR1 SGDLS, CDR2 YYNGEE. The CDR3 is CASSVGDSSYEQYF. CDR3 nucleotides: TGTGCCAGCAGCGTAGGGGACAGCTCCTACGAGCAGTACTTC. Using reference TRBV9 and TRBJ2-7 for the parts outside the CDR3, the full variable domain is DSGVTQTPKHLITATGQRVTLRCSPRSGDLSVYWYQQSLDQGLQFLIQYYNGEERAKGNILERFSAQQFPDLHSELNLSSLELGDSALYFCASSVGDSSYEQYFGPGTRLTVT.

The chain joins TRBV27 to TRBJ2-3; a possible D gene is TRBD1 (5 bases). Germline V gene lookup returns CDR1 MNHEY and CDR2 SMNVEV (reference sequence). CDR3 length: 14 amino acids. Deletions cut 6 bases from V and 3 bases from J, with 13 bases between. The CDR3 region is CASRQWQGTDTQYF. As DNA, the CDR3 is TGTGCCAGCAGGCAATGGCAGGGTACAGATACGCAGTATTTT.

CDR3 bases: TGTGCTAGTGGTTTGGATGGGGGGTACAGTCAGCCCCAGCATTTT. Amino acids: CASGLDGGYSQPQHF. The gene calls are TRBV12-5 and TRBJ1-5; D may be TRBD1 (5 bases). This CDR3 region has 15 residues. Germline V gives CDR1 LGHNT, CDR2 FRNRAP. The ends were cut back, 1 base at V and 6 bases at J, with 13 bases in the middle. Full variable domain (missing parts from reference TRBV12-5 and TRBJ1-5): DARVTQTPRHKVTEMGQEVTMRCQPILGHNTVFWYRQTMMQGLELLAYFRNRAPLDDSGMPKDRFSAEMPDATLATLKIQPSEPRDSAVYFCASGLDGGYSQPQHFGDGTRLSIL.

This clone was seen once. The chain couples TRBV7-3 to TRBJ1-5; 7 positions agree with TRBD1. The CDR3 length is 13 residues. Germline CDR1 SGHTA, CDR2 FQGTGA. With 6 bases clipped from V and 5 bases from J, the junction kept 4 bases outside the gene matches. The CDR3 region has the DNA TGTGCCAGCAGTACAGGGGTGGATCAGCCCCAGCATTTT. It yields the protein CASSTGVDQPQHF.

The chain recombines TRBV15 with TRBJ2-1; 9 positions match TRBD1. Germline loops: CDR1 LNHNV, CDR2 YYDKDF (reference sequence). The CDR3 runs 14 residues. V lost 5 bases to trimming and J lost 2 bases; unmatched junction nucleotides: 1. The CDR3 loop is CATSRDRAYNEQFF. The CDR3 nucleotides read TGTGCCACCAGCCGGGACAGGGCCTACAATGAGCAGTTCTTC.

The CDR3 coding sequence is TGTGCCAGCAGCCAACGGTCTGGGGCCAACGTCCTGACTTTC. Translated, it gives CASSQRSGANVLTF. The chain has TRBV7-9 and TRBJ2-6; no reliable D call. Germline V gene sequence: CDR1 SEHNR, CDR2 FQNEAQ (reference sequence). Deletions cut 5 bases from V and 1 base from J, with 6 bases between. The CDR3 contains 14 residues.

This clone was counted only a few times. The V call is TRBV10-3, the J call TRBJ2-6, with D unclear. This CDR3 is built from 16 residues. Germline CDR1 is ENHRY and CDR2 is SYGVKD. Trimming shortened V by 0 bases and J by 0 bases, and 6 bases separated the two germline ends. In DNA form, the CDR3 reads TGTGCCATCAGTGAGTCACAGATCTCTGGGGCCAACGTCCTGACTTTC. The encoded protein is CAISESQISGANVLTF.

The CDR3 sequence: CASSVVASGRPPFNEQFF. CDR3 in DNA: TGTGCCAGCAGCGTAGTGGCTAGCGGGAGGCCTCCTTTCAATGAGCAGTTCTTC. The chain links TRBV9 to TRBJ2-1; 11 bases align to TRBD2. This CDR3 has 18 residues. Germline lookup yields CDR1 SGDLS and CDR2 YYNGEE. The ends lost 0 bases at V and 6 bases at J; junction bases unmatched: 11.

J is TRBJ2-1 and V is TRBV7-9; the match to TRBD2 covers 7 bases. The CDR3 contains 15 residues. Germline V lookup: CDR1 SEHNR, CDR2 FQNEAQ (reference sequence). J lost 0 bases, V lost 2 bases, and 1 base had no gene match. The CDR3 loop is CASSLREGSYNEQFF. Written as DNA, the CDR3 is TGTGCCAGCAGCTTAAGGGAGGGCTCCTACAATGAGCAGTTCTTC.

Here the CDR3 reads CASSSSTGSGTDTQYF. In nucleotides, the CDR3 is TGTGCCAGCAGCTCGTCGACTGGCTCCGGCACAGATACGCAGTATTTT. This chain links TRBV4-2 with TRBJ2-3; unclear D gene. Trimming removed 5 bases from V and 1 base from J, with 16 bases in between. Germline assignment: CDR1 LGHNA and CDR2 YNFKEQ. The CDR3 is 16 residues long.

The chain is built from TRBV19 and TRBJ1-2; 9 positions agree with TRBD1. The V gene end was trimmed by 7 bases and the J gene end by 8 bases; junction bases not matched to a gene: 8. The length of the CDR3 is 13 residues. CDR1 and CDR2 from the germline V gene are LNHDA and SQIVND (reference sequence). The CDR3 spells CASMTQGAGGYTF. DNA of the CDR3: TGTGCCAGTATGACACAGGGGGCGGGGGGCTACACCTTC.

V gene TRBV29-1 combines with J gene TRBJ1-2; 8 bases are a match to TRBD1. There are 13 residues in the CDR3. Trimming removed 6 bases from V and 7 bases from J; junction bases left unmatched: 10. Germline lookup yields CDR1 SQVTM and CDR2 ANQGSEA. Here the CDR3 reads CSVPGQAKGGYTF. CDR3 coding DNA: TGCAGCGTCCCGGGACAGGCAAAGGGTGGCTACACCTTC.

Here the CDR3 DNA reads TGTGCCAGCAGTGAAAGGGGGCTGTATGGCTACACCTTC. This gives the protein CASSERGLYGYTF. This chain uses TRBV2 with TRBJ1-2, with 7 bases fitting TRBD1. CDR1 and CDR2 (germline): SNHLY, FYNNEI. The J segment lost 5 bases and the V segment lost 2 bases, leaving 2 bases of the junction unmatched. The CDR3 extends over 13 amino acids.

This chain joins TRBV5-1 and TRBJ2-6, with D unresolved. The CDR3 has 16 residues. CDR1 is SGHRS and CDR2 is YFSETQ in the germline V gene. Trimming stripped 4 bases from V and 1 base from J, with 12 bases between. CDR3 in amino acids: CASSGQTVSGANVLTF. Here the CDR3 DNA reads TGCGCCAGCAGCGGGCAGACCGTATCTGGGGCCAACGTCCTGACTTTC.